The rows below give T cell receptor beta chains drawn from one sample of a study of T cells in Graves' hyperthyroidism and ophthalmopathy. From the multiplex PCR reads, TCRdb called clonotypes with MiXCR, one entry per CDR3 protein. The sample has 500,000 to 550,000 distinct CDR3 sequences; roughly 20% are singletons. The material sequenced was blood. These receptors were obtained from a man in his late teens or twenties with Graves' hyperthyroidism. CDR3s include the opening cysteine and the closing phenylalanine or tryptophan. D genes are given only for firm matches. Some rows mark clone size as missing; the rest say once, few, many or name a class of expanded clone.

V gene	clone size	D gene	J gene	CDR3 DNA	CDR3 protein
TRBV6-1	-	TRBD1	TRBJ2-7	TGTGCCAGCAGCTCCCCGGGACAGAGCTCCTACGAGCAGTACTTC	CASSSPGQSSYEQYF
TRBV19	many	-	TRBJ1-1	TGTGCCAGTAGCATAACAGGGATCGATGAAGCTTTCTTT	CASSITGIDEAFF
TRBV28	many	-	TRBJ2-7	TGTGCCAGCAGTTTAGTTCCGGGGGGACAAACCTACGAGCAGTACTTC	CASSLVPGGQTYEQYF
TRBV14	many	TRBD1	TRBJ1-2	TGTGCCAGCAGACCTCCCGGGACAGTGGGAGGCTACACCTTC	CASRPPGTVGGYTF
TRBV30	many	TRBD1	TRBJ1-1	TGTGCCTGGAACAGGGGGAACACTGAAGCTTTCTTT	CAWNRGNTEAFF
TRBV5-6	many	-	TRBJ2-7	TGTGCCAGCAGCTTTCGCGAGGGGCAGTACTTC	CASSFREGQYF
TRBV5-6	-	TRBD1	TRBJ1-5	TGTGCCAGCAGCAAAAACAGGGGAAGCAATCAGCCCCAGCATTTT	CASSKNRGSNQPQHF
TRBV20-1	-	TRBD2	TRBJ2-7	TGCAGTGCTAGAGGCCCATCTAGCGGGGCTTTTTACAAGCAGTACTTC	CSARGPSSGAFYKQYF
TRBV20-1	-	TRBD2	TRBJ2-5	TGCAGTGCTCTCCCCCAGCGGGGGGATAAGTACCAAGAGACCCAGTACTTC	CSALPQRGDKYQETQYF
TRBV7-6	few	-	TRBJ1-1	TGTGCCAGCAGCTTAGACAGCAACACTGAAGCTTGCTTT	CASSLDSNTEACF
TRBV2	many	-	TRBJ1-5	TGTGCCAGCAGTGCGGGGGGGAAACTCAATCAGCCCCAGCATTTT	CASSAGGKLNQPQHF
TRBV28	many	-	TRBJ2-7	TGTGCCAGCAGCCAGGACGGGTACTCCTACGAGCAGTACTTC	CASSQDGYSYEQYF